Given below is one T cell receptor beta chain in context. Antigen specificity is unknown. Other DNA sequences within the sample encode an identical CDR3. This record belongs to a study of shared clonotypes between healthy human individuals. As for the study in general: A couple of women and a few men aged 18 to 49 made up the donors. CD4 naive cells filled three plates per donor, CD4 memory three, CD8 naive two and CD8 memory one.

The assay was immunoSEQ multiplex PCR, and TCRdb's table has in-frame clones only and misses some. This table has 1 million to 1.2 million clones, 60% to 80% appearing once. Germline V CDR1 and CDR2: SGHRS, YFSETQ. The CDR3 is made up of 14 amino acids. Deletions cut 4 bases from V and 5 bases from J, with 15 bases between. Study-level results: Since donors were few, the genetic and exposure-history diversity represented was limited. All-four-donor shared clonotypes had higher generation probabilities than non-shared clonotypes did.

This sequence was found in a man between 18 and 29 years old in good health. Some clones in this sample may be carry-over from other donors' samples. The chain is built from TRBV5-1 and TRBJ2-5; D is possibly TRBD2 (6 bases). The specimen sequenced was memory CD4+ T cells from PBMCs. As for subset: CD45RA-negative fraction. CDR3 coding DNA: TGCGCCAGCAGCCCTGGGACCAGCGGGGAGACCCAGTACTTC. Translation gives CASSPGTSGETQYF.